Presented here are 12 T cell receptor beta chains from one specimen sequenced in a study of blood T cell repertoires in COVID-19. Repertoires were generated with immunoSEQ multiplex PCR, while TCRdb's copy carries only in-frame clones and drops some. Of some 390,000 clones listed, roughly nine tenths are singletons. What was sequenced was PBMCs or T cells enriched from blood (not recorded which). The source of these receptors is a man under 40 who had recovered from COVID-19.

J is TRBJ1-4 and V is TRBV7-9; maybe TRBD1 (5 bases). The CDR3 loop spans 15 amino acids. Germline CDR1 and CDR2: SEHNR and FQNEAQ (reference sequence). Between the trimmed V and J ends, which lost 4 bases and 3 bases, there was a span of 12 bases. The CDR3 reads CASSSSGGANEKLFF. The CDR3 DNA follows: TGTGCCAGCAGCTCCAGTGGGGGGGCTAATGAAAAACTGTTTTTT.

This clone showed up just once. The chain couples TRBV10-1 to TRBJ2-7; 13 nucleotides match TRBD2. The J segment lost 2 bases and the V segment lost 6 bases, leaving 7 bases of the junction unmatched. The germline V gene encodes CDR1 WNHNN and CDR2 SYGVQD (reference sequence). The CDR3 covers 16 residues. The CDR3 bases are TGCGCCAGCAGGAAGCACGGACTAGCGGGAGCCTACGAGCAGTACTTC. Amino acids: CASRKHGLAGAYEQYF.

This clone has just one count. The V gene is TRBV12-3 or TRBV12-4, the J gene TRBJ1-2, with D possibly matching TRBD1 (5 bases). V lost 5 bases, J lost 7 bases, and 14 bases lay in between. The CDR3 runs 13 residues. Here the CDR3 DNA reads TGTGCCAGCAGTCCCGAAGGGGTGGGTGGCTACACCTTC. Translated: CASSPEGVGGYTF.

This clone showed up just once. This rearrangement joins TRBV5-1 to TRBJ1-4, with 9 bases that match TRBD1. Germline V gene sequence: CDR1 SGHRS, CDR2 YFSETQ. Germline trimming cut 2 bases from V and 2 bases from J; bases unmatched to any gene: 7. The CDR3 runs 17 residues. CDR3 sequence: CASSFTGGIGTNEKLFF. The DNA for the CDR3 is TGCGCCAGCAGCTTTACAGGGGGCATAGGGACTAATGAAAAACTGTTTTTT.

This chain connects TRBV4-1 to TRBJ2-7; a weak D match, TRBD1 (6 bases). Trimming removed 6 bases at V and 1 base at J, with 19 bases between. The germline V gene encodes CDR1 MGHRA and CDR2 YSYEKL. The CDR3 consists of 16 residues. This CDR3 is CASSSIPRGSSYEQYF. In nucleotides, the CDR3 is TGCGCCAGCAGTTCCATTCCCAGGGGCTCGTCCTACGAGCAGTACTTC.

The chain combines TRBV7-2 with TRBJ2-1; the D gene is possibly TRBD1 (6 bases). Germline values: CDR1 SGHTA, CDR2 FQGNSA. V gave up 5 bases and J gave up 2 bases, with 16 bases separating them. This CDR3 is 16 amino acids long. The DNA for the CDR3 is TGTGCCAGCAGCGGGTCCGGAAAGGGGGCCTACAATGAGCAGTTCTTC. Its protein is CASSGSGKGAYNEQFF.

J is TRBJ2-2 and V is TRBV7-2; 9 bases align to TRBD2. With V trimmed by 4 bases and J by 6 bases, 9 bases remained unmatched. The germline V gene encodes CDR1 SGHTA and CDR2 FQGNSA. The CDR3 length is 16 residues. The CDR3 protein is CASSSFTSGLAGELFF. Written as DNA, the CDR3 is TGTGCCAGCAGCTCCTTCACTAGCGGGTTGGCCGGGGAGCTGTTTTTT.

The chain combines TRBV4-1 with TRBJ2-5; TRBD2 matches at 7 bases. Germline V lookup: CDR1 MGHRA, CDR2 YSYEKL. This CDR3 region has 13 residues. The V segment lost 10 bases and the J segment 4 bases; nucleotides outside the gene matches: 9. The CDR3 loop is CATARGSGETQYF. The CDR3 nucleotides are TGCGCCACCGCACGCGGGAGCGGAGAGACCCAGTACTTC.

V gene TRBV15 combines with J gene TRBJ2-7; TRBD1 agrees at 9 bases. The J segment lost 6 bases and the V segment lost 0 bases, leaving 6 bases of the junction unmatched. The CDR3 sequence is 15 residues long. Germline CDR1 and CDR2: LNHNV and YYDKDF (reference sequence). The CDR3 loop is CATSRDPGQGSEQYF. CDR3 nucleotide sequence: TGTGCCACCAGCAGAGATCCGGGACAGGGATCCGAGCAGTACTTC. The whole variable domain, filled in from reference TRBV15 and TRBJ2-7, reads DAMVIQNPRYQVTQFGKPVTLSCSQTLNHNVMYWYQQKSSQAPKLLFHYYDKDFNNEADTPDNFQSRRPNTSFCFLDIRSPGLGDTAMYLCATSRDPGQGSEQYFGPGTRLTVT.

The gene calls are TRBV9 and TRBJ2-7; 7 bases match TRBD1. Trimming removed 3 bases from V and 3 bases from J; junction bases left unmatched: 6. This CDR3 has 14 residues. The V gene's germline CDR1 is SGDLS and CDR2 YYNGEE. The CDR3 nucleotides are TGTGCCAGCAGCGGTGACAGGGAGAGCTACGAGCAGTACTTC. Residues: CASSGDRESYEQYF. Together with reference TRBV9 and TRBJ2-7, the CDR3 gives the full variable domain: DSGVTQTPKHLITATGQRVTLRCSPRSGDLSVYWYQQSLDQGLQFLIQYYNGEERAKGNILERFSAQQFPDLHSELNLSSLELGDSALYFCASSGDRESYEQYFGPGTRLTVT.

The CDR3 DNA follows: TGCGCCAGCAGCGTAGGGAGGTCGACTAATGAAAAACTGTTTTTT. Encoded protein: CASSVGRSTNEKLFF. The gene calls are TRBV5-1 and TRBJ1-4; no definite D call. Germline assignment: CDR1 SGHRS and CDR2 YFSETQ. The CDR3 has 15 residues. V lost 4 bases and J 2 bases, leaving 12 bases between the germline ends.

The chain combines TRBV30 with TRBJ1-1; no clear D. Trimming left V 3 bases short and J 4 bases short, with 18 bases between. The CDR3 covers 15 residues. Germline loops: CDR1 GTSNPN, CDR2 SVGIG (reference sequence). Here the CDR3 DNA reads TGTGCCTGGAGCCATTGGAGGGAGATGGTCACTGAAGCTTTCTTT. This sequence encodes CAWSHWREMVTEAFF.